The 30 T cell receptor beta chains reported below all come from one sample, sequenced in a study of blood T cell repertoires in COVID-19 (dated by TCRdb to between 2020 and 2021). Library creation used the immunoSEQ multiplex PCR assay. TCRdb limited this immuneACCESS table to in-frame rearrangements with V and J called. A share of clones is missing; checked studies link under half to unresolved V genes, and the rest is unexplained. The sample table records 60,000 to 85,000 clones; 80% to 90% of these occur just once. The ten largest clonotypes hold 18% of the sample. The sequenced sample was peripheral blood. The source of these receptors is a woman aged 55-69 years with acute or convalescent COVID-19.

A few counts support this clone. The chain has TRBV7-9 and TRBJ2-7; D unclear. The germline CDR1 and CDR2 sequences are SEHNR and FQNEAQ (reference sequence). This CDR3 comprises 14 residues. Trimming took off 4 bases at V and 2 bases at J, with 12 bases between the two ends. The CDR3 DNA sequence: TGTGCCAGCAGCTCCACTCGAAATCCCTACGAGCAGTACTTC. The encoded protein is CASSSTRNPYEQYF.

The chain recombines TRBV2 with TRBJ2-3; D perhaps matches TRBD1 (6 bases). This CDR3 region has 15 residues. V gave up 6 bases and J gave up 0 bases, with 13 bases separating them. CDR1 and CDR2 (germline): SNHLY, FYNNEI. This chain's CDR3 is CASRGQIPSTDTQYF. For the CDR3, the DNA is TGTGCCAGCAGAGGACAGATACCTAGCACAGATACGCAGTATTTT.

Only one count was recorded for this clone. The genes are TRBV6-4 and TRBJ1-1, with D perhaps matching TRBD1 (5 bases). This CDR3 comprises 13 residues. Trimming stripped 0 bases from V and 11 bases from J, with 13 bases between. Germline values: CDR1 MRHNA, CDR2 SNTAGT. CDR3 bases: TGTGCCAGCAGTGACTCGCGAGCGGGGGTGGCTTTCTTT. This gives the protein CASSDSRAGVAFF.

This clone is labeled medium-sized. J is TRBJ1-5 and V is TRBV4-3, with 8 bases aligning to TRBD1. J gave up 7 bases and V 4 bases, and 12 bases lay outside the gene matches. Germline-derived CDR1 and CDR2 are LGHNA and YSLEER. CDR3 length equals 16 residues. CDR3 DNA: TGCGCCAGCAGCCCAAAGGACAGGGCGTATAAGCAGCCCCAGCATTTT. It specifies CASSPKDRAYKQPQHF.

The chain combines TRBV4-3 with TRBJ2-7; D possibly corresponds to TRBD1 (5 bases). Germline V gene sequence: CDR1 LGHNA, CDR2 YSLEER. CDR3 length: 15 amino acids. The V end lost 1 base, the J end lost 0 bases, and 10 bases lay between the germline ends. The CDR3 loop reads CASSQVSTASYEQYF. In DNA form, the CDR3 reads TGCGCCAGCAGCCAAGTTTCGACAGCCTCCTACGAGCAGTACTTC.

The chain carries TRBV3-1 (or the pseudogene TRBV3-2) and TRBJ1-2; 7 bases are shared with TRBD1. V was clipped by 0 bases and J by 7 bases; unmatched bases: 8. The CDR3 is made up of 15 amino acids. Germline CDR1 LGHDT, CDR2 YNNKEL (reference sequence). The CDR3 coding sequence is TGTGCCAGCAGCCAAGATCAATACAGGGGTGCTGGCTACACCTTC. Protein sequence: CASSQDQYRGAGYTF.

In its sample, this clone was seen once. CDR3 sequence reads: CASSQGDSRNSPLHF. The CDR3 bases are TGCGCCAGCAGCCAAGGGGACAGCCGTAATTCACCCCTCCACTTT. The gene calls are TRBV4-3 and TRBJ1-6; 7 bases are shared with TRBD1. V shed 1 base and J 6 bases; nucleotides not matched to a gene: 3. Germline V CDR1 and CDR2: LGHNA, YSLEER. CDR3 size: 15 residues.

The table lists this clone with a count of one. The chain employs TRBV6-5 and TRBJ2-1; 11 bases are shared with TRBD2. V lost 0 bases and J lost 8; bases outside the gene matches: 6. The CDR3 is 16 residues long. Germline V gene data show CDR1 as MNHEY and CDR2 as SVGAGI. The DNA of the CDR3 is TGTGCCAGCAGTTACTCGTCTAGCGGGGGGAACGATGAGCAGTTCTTC. As protein: CASSYSSSGGNDEQFF.

This chain uses TRBV5-1 with TRBJ1-2, with unresolved D. The CDR3 length is 14 residues. The V gene's germline CDR1 is SGHRS and CDR2 YFSETQ. V was trimmed by 1 base and J by 4 bases, leaving 11 bases between them. The CDR3 nucleotides read TGCGCCAGCAGCTTGAGGCGGAGACCCTATGGCTACACCTTC. This gives the protein CASSLRRRPYGYTF.

This clone was seen more than once but under ten times. The rearrangement uses TRBV2 and TRBJ1-5; TRBD1 matches at 10 bases. Germline V gene lookup returns CDR1 SNHLY and CDR2 FYNNEI. The CDR3 spans 14 residues. V lost 4 bases to trimming and J lost 7 bases; unmatched junction nucleotides: 4. This CDR3 is CASSVGTGVQPQHF. The CDR3 region has the DNA TGTGCCAGCAGTGTCGGGACAGGGGTCCAGCCCCAGCATTTT.

CDR3: CASSRYRGANYGYTF. The CDR3 bases are TGTGCCAGCAGCCGGTACAGGGGTGCAAACTATGGCTACACCTTC. The gene calls are TRBV14 and TRBJ1-2, with 7 bases identical to TRBD1. Germline assignment: CDR1 SGHDN and CDR2 FVKESK. The CDR3 consists of 15 residues. Germline trimming cut 4 bases from V and 2 bases from J; bases unmatched to any gene: 7.

This chain joins TRBV5-1 and TRBJ1-2, with D perhaps TRBD1 (6 bases). The CDR3 runs 15 residues. Trimming took 0 bases from V and 1 from J, leaving 10 bases between them. The germline CDR1 and CDR2 sequences are SGHRS and YFSETQ. In nucleotides, the CDR3 is TGCGCCAGCAGCTTGGTGGGGACAAGTAACTATGGCTACACCTTC. Protein sequence: CASSLVGTSNYGYTF.

This clone has just a few counts. This chain joins TRBV19 and TRBJ2-7; the D gene is possibly TRBD2 (6 bases). The CDR3 runs to 15 residues. Germline CDR1 is LNHDA and CDR2 is SQIVND (reference sequence). The V and J ends lost 3 bases and 0 bases respectively, with 12 bases between them. The CDR3 sequence is CASSMVGGSSYEQYF. CDR3 DNA: TGTGCCAGTAGTATGGTTGGAGGGAGCTCCTACGAGCAGTACTTC.

A single count supports this clone. The rearrangement uses TRBV6-1 and TRBJ1-2; maybe TRBD1 (6 bases). The germline V gene has CDR1 MNHNS and CDR2 SASEGT. V dropped 3 bases and J dropped 2 bases, with 16 bases sitting between them. The CDR3 contains 16 residues. As DNA, the CDR3 is TGTGCCAGCAGTGACCCCAAGTGGACAGAGAACTATGGCTACACCTTC. This codes for CASSDPKWTENYGYTF.

This chain uses TRBV5-1 with TRBJ1-1; no clear D. There are 15 residues in the CDR3. V was clipped by 4 bases and J by 6 bases, with 19 bases between them. Germline V gene lookup returns CDR1 SGHRS and CDR2 YFSETQ. Here the CDR3 reads CASSRRVGFGSEAFF. The CDR3 nucleotides are TGCGCCAGCAGCCGCCGGGTCGGCTTTGGGTCTGAAGCTTTCTTT.

The chain has TRBV15 and TRBJ2-5; no definite D call. Between the trimmed V and J ends, which lost 0 bases and 2 bases, there was a span of 10 bases. Germline assignment: CDR1 LNHNV and CDR2 YYDKDF (reference sequence). The CDR3 loop spans 15 amino acids. In DNA, the CDR3 is TGTGCCACCAGCAGAGACCTCAGGCGACAAGAGACCCAGTACTTC. Amino acids: CATSRDLRRQETQYF.

This sequence joins TRBV21-1 and TRBJ1-3; the DNA was not compared with TRBD1, the D call given in the table. TRBV21-1 is described as a pseudogene. The CDR3 covers 16 residues. This CDR3 reads CASSTRDTDSGNTIYF. In DNA, the CDR3 is TGTGCCAGCAGCACCAGGGACACCGACTCTGGAAACACCATATATTTT.

This chain connects TRBV30 to TRBJ1-2, with 9 bases aligning to TRBD1. Trimming took 5 bases from V and 7 from J; bases not matched to a gene: 8. Germline V gene lookup returns CDR1 GTSNPN and CDR2 SVGIG (reference sequence). The CDR3 spans 13 residues. CDR3 sequence: CAWDYDRGGGYTF. The CDR3 nucleotides are TGTGCCTGGGATTATGACAGGGGGGGTGGCTACACCTTC.

The V call is TRBV5-1, the J call TRBJ2-3; 11 bases fit TRBD2. Germline V gene lookup returns CDR1 SGHRS and CDR2 YFSETQ. The V segment lost 0 bases and the J segment 4 bases; nucleotides outside the gene matches: 4. The CDR3 loop spans 16 amino acids. This CDR3 is CASSLGSGGAADTQYF. For the CDR3, the DNA is TGCGCCAGCAGCTTGGGTAGCGGGGGGGCTGCAGATACGCAGTATTTT.

The rearrangement joins TRBV5-1 to TRBJ2-3, with no clear D. The V gene's germline CDR1 is SGHRS and CDR2 YFSETQ. The CDR3 is 11 amino acids. Trimming removed 2 bases from V and 5 bases from J, with 3 bases in between. The CDR3 DNA reads TGCGCCAGCAGCTTCCGAGATACGCAGTATTTT. Protein sequence: CASSFRDTQYF.

This chain joins TRBV5-1 and TRBJ1-4, with 9 bases that match TRBD1. Unmatched junction bases numbered 10, after V lost 4 bases and J lost 6 bases. Germline V lookup: CDR1 SGHRS, CDR2 YFSETQ. CDR3 length: 16 residues. In DNA form, the CDR3 reads TGCGCCAGCAGCGAGTTTTCCGGGACAGGGCATGAAAAACTGTTTTTT. Its translation is CASSEFSGTGHEKLFF.

This clone came up a few times. The V gene is TRBV7-9, the J gene TRBJ1-1; D is perhaps TRBD1 (6 bases). CDR3 length: 11 amino acids. Germline assignment: CDR1 SEHNR and CDR2 FQNEAQ (reference sequence). Between the trimmed V and J ends, which lost 5 bases and 8 bases, there was a span of 9 bases. The CDR3 loop reads CASSGQPEAFF. CDR3 bases: TGTGCCAGCAGCGGACAGCCGGAAGCTTTCTTT.

The chain couples TRBV10-1 to TRBJ2-1, with TRBD1 identical over 9 bases. CDR3 length equals 14 residues. Germline values: CDR1 WNHNN, CDR2 SYGVQD (reference sequence). J was trimmed by 8 bases and V by 5 bases; bases with no gene match: 7. CDR3 in DNA: TGCGCCAGCAGTTCCGGGACAGGGCTGGATGAGCAGTTCTTC. This gives the protein CASSSGTGLDEQFF.

This chain connects TRBV2 to TRBJ1-2, with 9 bases lining up with TRBD1. The germline V gene encodes CDR1 SNHLY and CDR2 FYNNEI. The CDR3 has 17 residues. V shed 4 bases and J 3 bases; nucleotides not matched to a gene: 12. CDR3 DNA sequence: TGTGCCAGCAGTGCCCCAACAACAGGGGGCATCGACTATGGCTACACCTTC. This gives the protein CASSAPTTGGIDYGYTF.

The chain uses TRBV5-1 and TRBJ1-4; TRBD1 aligns across 8 bases. The CDR3 has 16 residues. The germline V gene has CDR1 SGHRS and CDR2 YFSETQ. Unmatched junction bases numbered 6, after V lost 3 bases and J lost 2 bases. The CDR3 sequence: CASSWGTGSTNEKLFF. The DNA for the CDR3 is TGCGCCAGCAGCTGGGGGACAGGATCGACTAATGAAAAACTGTTTTTT.

The chain links TRBV20-1 to TRBJ1-3, with D unresolved. Germline V CDR1 and CDR2: DFQATT, SNEGSKA (reference sequence). The CDR3 has 11 residues. V was shortened by 3 bases and J by 4 bases, with 4 bases between the two germline ends. The CDR3 protein is CSARSGNTIYF. For the CDR3, the DNA is TGCAGTGCTAGGTCAGGAAACACCATATATTTT.

The rearrangement uses TRBV7-6 and TRBJ2-1; 7 bases align to TRBD1. Germline assignment: CDR1 SGHVS and CDR2 FNYEAQ. The CDR3 totals 17 residues. The V and J ends lost 5 bases and 5 bases, in that order; junction bases with no gene match: 15. The CDR3 loop reads CASSTTTGFITNNEQFF. The CDR3 nucleotides read TGTGCCAGCAGCACAACGACAGGGTTTATAACCAACAATGAGCAGTTCTTC.

The chain uses TRBV30 and TRBJ1-5, with 10 bases aligning to TRBD1. Germline CDR1 is GTSNPN and CDR2 is SVGIG (reference sequence). This CDR3 is built from 17 residues. After removal of 2 bases from V and 3 bases from J, the junction contained 10 bases not matched to a gene. The CDR3: CAWSPRRGTGDNQPQHF. CDR3 DNA: TGTGCCTGGAGTCCTCGTCGGGGGACAGGGGACAATCAGCCCCAGCATTTT.

The table lists this clone with a few counts. The CDR3 region is CASSSRQNTEAFF. CDR3 sequence (DNA): TGTGCCAGCAGTTCCCGACAGAACACTGAAGCTTTCTTT. The J gene is TRBJ1-1, the V gene TRBV6-2 or TRBV6-3; D not certain. From germline, CDR1 is MNHEY and CDR2 SVGEGT. CDR3 length equals 13 residues. V dropped 4 bases and J dropped 1 base, with 7 bases sitting between them.

This clone was seen only a few times. The same CDR3 can be traced to other DNA sequences in this sample. The rearrangement uses TRBV6-5 and TRBJ2-7; maybe TRBD1 (5 bases). The CDR3 contains 13 residues. The ends were cut back, 2 bases at V and 3 bases at J, with 8 bases in the middle. CDR1 is MNHEY, CDR2 SVGAGI, per germline. CDR3 in DNA: TGTGCCAGCAGTTACAGGCAGGGCTACGAGCAGTACTTC. Its translation is CASSYRQGYEQYF.